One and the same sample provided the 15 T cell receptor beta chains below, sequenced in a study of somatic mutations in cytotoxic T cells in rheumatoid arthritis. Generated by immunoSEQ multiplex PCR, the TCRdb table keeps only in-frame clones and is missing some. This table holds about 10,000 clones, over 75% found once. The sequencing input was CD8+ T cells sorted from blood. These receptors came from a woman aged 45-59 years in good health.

The CDR3 loop is CASSPDRGGVYEQYF. CDR3 in DNA: TGTGCCAGCAGCCCAGACAGGGGAGGGGTTTACGAGCAGTACTTC. The chain combines TRBV11-2 with TRBJ2-7; D perhaps matches TRBD1 (8 bases). V was clipped by 5 bases and J by 4 bases, with 18 bases between them. The CDR3 spans 15 residues. CDR1 is SGHAT, CDR2 FQNNGV, per germline. Based on the CDR3 plus reference TRBV11-2 and TRBJ2-7, the full variable domain is EAGVAQSPRYKIIEKRQSVAFWCNPISGHATLYWYQQILGQGPKLLIQFQNNGVVDDSQLPKDRFSAERLKGVDSTLKIQPAKLEDSAVYLCASSPDRGGVYEQYFGPGTRLTVT.

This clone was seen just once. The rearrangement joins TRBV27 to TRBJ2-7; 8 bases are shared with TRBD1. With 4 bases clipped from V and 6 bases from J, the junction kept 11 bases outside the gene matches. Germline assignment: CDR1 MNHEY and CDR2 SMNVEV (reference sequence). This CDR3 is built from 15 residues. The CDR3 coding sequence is TGTGCCAGCAGTTCCCCCTGGACAGGGCAGGTCGAGCAGTACTTC. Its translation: CASSSPWTGQVEQYF.

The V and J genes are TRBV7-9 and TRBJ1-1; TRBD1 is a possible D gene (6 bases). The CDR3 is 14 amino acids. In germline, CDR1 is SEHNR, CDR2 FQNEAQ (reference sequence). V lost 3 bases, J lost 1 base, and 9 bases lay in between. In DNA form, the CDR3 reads TGTGCCAGCAGCTTTCTCAGGGGGAACACTGAAGCTTTCTTT. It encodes CASSFLRGNTEAFF.

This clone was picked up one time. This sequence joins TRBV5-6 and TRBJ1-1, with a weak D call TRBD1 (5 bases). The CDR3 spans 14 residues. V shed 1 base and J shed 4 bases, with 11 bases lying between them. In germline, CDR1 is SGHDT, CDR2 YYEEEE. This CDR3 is CASSLQGTGTEAFF. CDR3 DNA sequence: TGTGCCAGCAGCTTGCAGGGAACGGGCACTGAAGCTTTCTTT. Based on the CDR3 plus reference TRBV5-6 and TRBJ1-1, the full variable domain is DAGVTQSPTHLIKTRGQQVTLRCSPKSGHDTVSWYQQALGQGPQFIFQYYEEEERQRGNFPDRFSGHQFPNYSSELNVNALLLGDSALYLCASSLQGTGTEAFFGQGTRLTVV.

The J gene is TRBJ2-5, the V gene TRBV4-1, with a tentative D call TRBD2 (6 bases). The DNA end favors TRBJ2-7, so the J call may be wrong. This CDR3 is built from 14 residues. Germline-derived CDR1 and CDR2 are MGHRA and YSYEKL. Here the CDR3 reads CASSLGTGTYEQYF. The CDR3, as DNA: TGCGCCAGCAGCCTTGGGACTGGGACCTACGAGCAGTACTTC.

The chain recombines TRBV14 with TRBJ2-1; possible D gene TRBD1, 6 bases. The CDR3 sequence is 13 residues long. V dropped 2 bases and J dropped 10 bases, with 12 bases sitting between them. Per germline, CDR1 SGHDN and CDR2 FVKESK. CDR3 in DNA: TGTGCCAGCAGCCAATTGGTCCAGGGGGAGCAGTTCTTC. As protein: CASSQLVQGEQFF.

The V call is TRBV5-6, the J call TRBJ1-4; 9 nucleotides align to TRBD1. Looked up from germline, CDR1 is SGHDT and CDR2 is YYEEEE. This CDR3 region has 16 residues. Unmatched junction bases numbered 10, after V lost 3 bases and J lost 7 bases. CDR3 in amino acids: CASSSPSGTGTEKLFF. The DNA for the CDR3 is TGTGCCAGCAGCTCACCCTCTGGGACAGGGACTGAAAAACTGTTTTTT.

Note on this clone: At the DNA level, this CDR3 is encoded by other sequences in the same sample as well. The CDR3, as DNA: TGTGCCAGCAGCGCGGGACAGACCTACGGCTACACCTTC. The encoded protein is CASSAGQTYGYTF. The rearrangement links TRBV9 to TRBJ1-2; TRBD1 agrees at 7 bases. The length of the CDR3 is 13 residues. The V and J ends lost 3 bases and 8 bases, in that order; junction bases with no gene match: 7. CDR1 is SGDLS and CDR2 is YYNGEE in the germline V gene.

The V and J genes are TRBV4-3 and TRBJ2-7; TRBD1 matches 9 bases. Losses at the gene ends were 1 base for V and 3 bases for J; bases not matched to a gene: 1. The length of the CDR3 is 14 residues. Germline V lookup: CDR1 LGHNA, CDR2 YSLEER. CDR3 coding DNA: TGCGCCAGCAGCCAAGGGACAGGGGACTACGAGCAGTACTTC. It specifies CASSQGTGDYEQYF.

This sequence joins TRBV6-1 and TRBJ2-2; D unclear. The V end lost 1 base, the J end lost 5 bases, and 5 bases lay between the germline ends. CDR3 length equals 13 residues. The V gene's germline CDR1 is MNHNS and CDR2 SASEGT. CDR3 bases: TGTGCCAGCAGTGAAGAAGAGACCGGGGAGCTGTTTTTT. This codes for CASSEEETGELFF.

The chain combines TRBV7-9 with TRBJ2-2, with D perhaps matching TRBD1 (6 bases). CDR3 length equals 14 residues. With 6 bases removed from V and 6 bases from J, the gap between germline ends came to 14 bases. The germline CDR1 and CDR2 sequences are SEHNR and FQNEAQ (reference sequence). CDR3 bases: TGTGCCAGCAGTACAGGGTTAATGCCCGGGGAGCTGTTTTTT. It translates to CASSTGLMPGELFF.

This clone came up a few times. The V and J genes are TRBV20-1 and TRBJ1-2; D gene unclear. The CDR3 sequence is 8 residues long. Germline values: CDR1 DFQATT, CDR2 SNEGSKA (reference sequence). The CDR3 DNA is TGCAGCCCTGATGGCTACACCTTC. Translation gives CSPDGYTF.

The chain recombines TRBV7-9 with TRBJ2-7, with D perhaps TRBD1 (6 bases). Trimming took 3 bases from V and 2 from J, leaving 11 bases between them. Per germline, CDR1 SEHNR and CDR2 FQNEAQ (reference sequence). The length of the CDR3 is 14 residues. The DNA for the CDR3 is TGTGCCAGCAGCTTCGCCAGGGACACCTACGAGCAGTACTTC. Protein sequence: CASSFARDTYEQYF. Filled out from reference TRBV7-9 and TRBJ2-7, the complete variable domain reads DTGVSQNPRHKITKRGQNVTFRCDPISEHNRLYWYRQTLGQGPEFLTYFQNEAQLEKSRLLSDRFSAERPKGSFSTLEIQRTEQGDSAMYLCASSFARDTYEQYFGPGTRLTVT.

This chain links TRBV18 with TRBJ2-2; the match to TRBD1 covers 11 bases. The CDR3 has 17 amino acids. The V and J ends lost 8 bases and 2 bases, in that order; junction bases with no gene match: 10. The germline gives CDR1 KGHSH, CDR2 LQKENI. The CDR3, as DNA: TGTGCCAGCCCCGGACAGGGGGCAGGGCTTAACACCGGGGAGCTGTTTTTT. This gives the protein CASPGQGAGLNTGELFF.

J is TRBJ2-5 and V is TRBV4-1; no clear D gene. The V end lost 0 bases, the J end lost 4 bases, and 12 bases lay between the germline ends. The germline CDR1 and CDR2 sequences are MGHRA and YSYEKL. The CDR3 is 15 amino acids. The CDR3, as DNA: TGCGCCAGCAGCCAAGATCTCGTCGGAGCAGAGACCCAGTACTTC. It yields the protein CASSQDLVGAETQYF.